This T cell receptor (beta chain) was sequenced for a study of T cell responses to AZD1222 COVID-19 vaccine. Findings of the study overall: Two doses of AZD1222 preceded a rise in Spike-specific TCR breadth and depth. Donors, mostly white British, included more females; clonal diversity was possibly underestimated.

For this clone: What it recognizes is unknown.

V was pared by 6 bases and J by 2 bases, with 12 bases between. The CDR3 is made up of 14 amino acids. Germline CDR1 and CDR2: SGHTA and FQGTGA. The assay was immunoSEQ multiplex PCR, and TCRdb's table has in-frame clones only and misses some. The profile shows some 96,000 clones, 88% of them singletons. Sequencing used peripheral blood, obtained on day 0 of AZD1222 vaccination. V is TRBV7-3 and J is TRBJ2-3, with D possibly matching TRBD1 (5 bases). The sequence came from an adult in good health. CDR3 in amino acids: CASSRQKATDTQYF. The DNA for the CDR3 is TGTGCCAGCAGTAGACAGAAGGCCACAGATACGCAGTATTTT.